These 25 T cell receptor beta chains share one sample of origin, sequenced in a study of T cell changes during pregnancy in multiple sclerosis. Profiling relied on immunoSEQ multiplex PCR, and the TCRdb table lists in-frame clones only, not all of them. The sample lists 20,000 to 25,000 clones, 91% occurring once. The sample consisted of CD4+ T cells from peripheral blood mononuclear cells, taken in the third trimester of pregnancy. The receptors shown here come from a female donor in good health, enrolled as a control in a pregnancy study.

In its sample, this clone was seen once. This sequence joins TRBV5-5 and TRBJ2-7, with TRBD1 matching 7 bases. V was pared by 4 bases and J by 5 bases, with 9 bases of the junction left unmatched. CDR1 and CDR2 (germline): SGHKS, YYEKEE (reference sequence). This CDR3 contains 14 residues. CDR3 amino acids: CASSPSTGFDEQYF. As DNA, the CDR3 is TGTGCCAGCAGCCCATCGACAGGGTTCGACGAGCAGTACTTC.

The chain joins TRBV27 to TRBJ2-7, with D maybe TRBD1 (5 bases). This CDR3 has 17 amino acids. Germline assignment: CDR1 MNHEY and CDR2 SMNVEV (reference sequence). V was trimmed by 4 bases and J by 3 bases, leaving 22 bases between them. The CDR3 here is CASSSQPWGYLNYEQYF. In DNA form, the CDR3 reads TGTGCCAGCAGTTCCCAACCTTGGGGCTACCTTAACTACGAGCAGTACTTC.

This sequence joins TRBV10-3 and TRBJ1-2; 11 bases align to TRBD1. The ends lost 10 bases at V and 8 bases at J; junction bases unmatched: 12. The CDR3 runs to 14 residues. The germline V gene encodes CDR1 ENHRY and CDR2 SYGVKD. CDR3 DNA sequence: TGTGCCACCGACGGGGGGACAGGGGGAAAAGGCTACACCTTC. Encoded protein: CATDGGTGGKGYTF.

The rearrangement uses TRBV7-9 and TRBJ2-2; weak D call: TRBD1 (6 bases). Looked up from germline, CDR1 is SEHNR and CDR2 is FQNEAQ (reference sequence). The CDR3 runs 17 residues. V was pared by 5 bases and J by 5 bases, with 21 bases between. The CDR3 protein is CASSPQTGGTGTGELFF. DNA for the CDR3: TGTGCCAGCAGCCCCCAAACTGGGGGCACGGGGACCGGGGAGCTGTTTTTT.

This chain uses TRBV27 with TRBJ1-2; 10 bases align to TRBD1. The CDR3 has 15 residues. Germline V gives CDR1 MNHEY, CDR2 SMNVEV (reference sequence). V gave up 3 bases and J gave up 5 bases; unmatched junction bases: 6. Here the CDR3 DNA reads TGTGCCAGCAGTTTGCGCCGACAGGGGGCATATGGCTACACCTTC. It specifies CASSLRRQGAYGYTF.

The V gene is TRBV14, the J gene TRBJ2-6; weak D call: TRBD1 (6 bases). Germline assignment: CDR1 SGHDN and CDR2 FVKESK. The CDR3 is made up of 16 amino acids. V was cut by 3 bases and J by 0 bases, with 9 bases left in between. The CDR3 protein is CASSHRGGSGANVLTF. As DNA, the CDR3 is TGTGCCAGCAGCCACAGAGGGGGCTCTGGGGCCAACGTCCTGACTTTC.

The J gene is TRBJ2-3, the V gene TRBV9; 8 bases agree with TRBD1. Unmatched junction bases numbered 5, after V lost 0 bases and J lost 2 bases. CDR1 and CDR2 (germline): SGDLS, YYNGEE. The CDR3 consists of 16 residues. This CDR3 reads CASSVVGTGVTDTQYF. The CDR3 DNA sequence: TGTGCCAGCAGCGTAGTAGGGACAGGAGTCACAGATACGCAGTATTTT. The whole variable domain, filled in from reference TRBV9 and TRBJ2-3, reads DSGVTQTPKHLITATGQRVTLRCSPRSGDLSVYWYQQSLDQGLQFLIQYYNGEERAKGNILERFSAQQFPDLHSELNLSSLELGDSALYFCASSVVGTGVTDTQYFGPGTRLTVL.

This clone showed up just a few times. This chain joins TRBV19 and TRBJ2-3, with 8 bases fitting TRBD2. Germline CDR1 LNHDA, CDR2 SQIVND (reference sequence). There are 18 residues in the CDR3. With 3 bases clipped from V and 1 base from J, the junction kept 12 bases outside the gene matches. CDR3 sequence reads: CASSMTPPGAGGTDTQYF. DNA for the CDR3: TGTGCCAGTAGTATGACCCCGCCGGGAGCGGGGGGCACAGATACGCAGTATTTT.

This clone was observed a few times. The chain joins TRBV7-9 to TRBJ2-5; the D gene is possibly TRBD2 (6 bases). Germline CDR1 reads SEHNR; CDR2 reads FQNEAQ (reference sequence). This CDR3 is 14 amino acids long. Trimming removed 2 bases from V and 4 bases from J, with 11 bases in between. Here the CDR3 reads CASSLYGSGETQYF. DNA for the CDR3: TGTGCCAGCAGCTTATACGGGAGCGGAGAGACCCAGTACTTC. Variable domain in full (rest from reference TRBV7-9 and TRBJ2-5): DTGVSQNPRHKITKRGQNVTFRCDPISEHNRLYWYRQTLGQGPEFLTYFQNEAQLEKSRLLSDRFSAERPKGSFSTLEIQRTEQGDSAMYLCASSLYGSGETQYFGPGTRLLVL.

J is TRBJ1-6 and V is TRBV12-2. TRBV12-2 is deemed a pseudogene. The CDR3 totals 15 residues. In nucleotides, the CDR3 is TGTGCAAGTCGTCCTAAGGACACGGCGGGGGCACCCCTCCACTTT. Protein sequence: CASRPKDTAGAPLHF.

The V and J genes are TRBV7-8 and TRBJ2-7; TRBD1 aligns across 8 bases. Trimming removed 4 bases from V and 4 bases from J; junction bases left unmatched: 6. The germline CDR1 and CDR2 sequences are SGHVS and FQNEAQ. The CDR3 has 14 amino acids. The chain's CDR3 is CASSSRQGRYEQYF. The CDR3 coding sequence is TGTGCCAGCAGCTCAAGACAGGGGAGATACGAGCAGTACTTC.

The genes are TRBV10-3 and TRBJ2-1; 16 positions agree with TRBD2. The CDR3 is made up of 19 amino acids. Trimming took 6 bases from V and 9 from J; bases not matched to a gene: 17. The germline V gene encodes CDR1 ENHRY and CDR2 SYGVKD. The CDR3 loop is CAIRNVGLAGGDLVPEQFF. CDR3 coding DNA: TGTGCCATCAGAAACGTGGGACTAGCGGGGGGGGATCTGGTCCCTGAGCAGTTCTTC.

This rearrangement joins TRBV18 to TRBJ1-6, with a weak D call TRBD1 (5 bases). CDR1 KGHSH and CDR2 LQKENI come from the germline V gene. The CDR3 totals 16 residues. Trimming took 4 bases from V and 2 from J, leaving 12 bases between them. The CDR3 nucleotides are TGTGCCAGCTCACGCGGGGCGACGGCCTATAATTCACCCCTCCACTTT. Its translation is CASSRGATAYNSPLHF.

The J gene is TRBJ2-7, the V gene TRBV18, with D possibly TRBD2 on 5 matching bases. V was clipped by 8 bases and J by 4 bases, with 21 bases between them. The CDR3 has 15 amino acids. CDR1 and CDR2 from the germline V gene are KGHSH and LQKENI. CDR3 residues: CASGGDWLTTYEQYF. In nucleotides, the CDR3 is TGTGCCAGCGGAGGTGATTGGCTCACTACTTACGAGCAGTACTTC.

The chain employs TRBV7-6 and TRBJ2-1, with D perhaps matching TRBD2 (5 bases). CDR1 and CDR2 from the germline V gene are SGHVS and FNYEAQ. V lost 5 bases, J lost 7 bases, and 18 bases lay in between. The CDR3 length is 15 residues. The CDR3 protein is CASSQRDVSLNEQFF. The DNA of the CDR3 is TGTGCCAGCAGCCAGAGGGATGTGAGTTTGAATGAGCAGTTCTTC.

The V call is TRBV5-6, the J call TRBJ1-4; no definite D call. CDR1 is SGHDT, CDR2 YYEEEE, per germline. V lost 2 bases, J lost 8 bases, and 13 bases lay in between. This CDR3 region has 14 residues. CDR3 region: CASSFSQQYEKLFF. CDR3 sequence (DNA): TGTGCCAGCAGCTTCTCACAGCAGTACGAAAAACTGTTTTTT.

This clone appeared a few times. V and J are TRBV13 and TRBJ2-2; 8 positions match TRBD2. V lost 5 bases to trimming and J lost 7 bases; unmatched junction nucleotides: 15. CDR3 length: 17 amino acids. Germline-derived CDR1 and CDR2 are PRHDT and FYEKMQ (reference sequence). CDR3 in amino acids: CASSPLEESGSGGELFF. Here the CDR3 DNA reads TGTGCCAGCAGCCCACTAGAGGAGAGCGGGAGCGGCGGGGAGCTGTTTTTT. The full variable domain, with the rest looked up from reference TRBV13 and TRBJ2-2, is AAGVIQSPRHLIKEKRETATLKCYPIPRHDTVYWYQQGPGQDPQFLISFYEKMQSDKGSIPDRFSAQQFSDYHSELNMSSLELGDSALYFCASSPLEESGSGGELFFGEGSRLTVL.

The gene calls are TRBV30 and TRBJ1-2; 7 nucleotides line up with TRBD1. The V gene's germline CDR1 is GTSNPN and CDR2 SVGIG (reference sequence). V lost 1 base to trimming and J lost 4 bases; unmatched junction nucleotides: 9. There are 15 residues in the CDR3. The CDR3 DNA sequence: TGTGCCTGGAGTGGATACCTCGGACAGGCCTATGGCTACACCTTC. Its translation: CAWSGYLGQAYGYTF. Looking up the rest from reference TRBV30 and TRBJ1-2 gives the full variable domain: SQTIHQWPATLVQPVGSPLSLECTVEGTSNPNLYWYRQAAGRGLQLLFYSVGIGQISSEVPQNLSASRPQDRQFILSSKKLLLSDSGFYLCAWSGYLGQAYGYTFGSGTRLTVV.

This clone is a singleton in its sample. The chain has TRBV9 and TRBJ2-5; D is possibly TRBD1 (5 bases). The CDR3 has 15 amino acids. Germline lookup yields CDR1 SGDLS and CDR2 YYNGEE. V was trimmed by 3 bases and J by 1 base, leaving 13 bases between them. The CDR3 reads CASSAEQALQETQYF. The CDR3, as DNA: TGTGCCAGCAGCGCCGAACAGGCCCTCCAAGAGACCCAGTACTTC. The whole variable domain, remainder taken from reference TRBV9 and TRBJ2-5, is DSGVTQTPKHLITATGQRVTLRCSPRSGDLSVYWYQQSLDQGLQFLIQYYNGEERAKGNILERFSAQQFPDLHSELNLSSLELGDSALYFCASSAEQALQETQYFGPGTRLLVL.

The table lists this clone with a few counts. The gene calls are TRBV7-9 and TRBJ1-1, with TRBD1 identical over 9 bases. Germline CDR1 and CDR2: SEHNR and FQNEAQ (reference sequence). V was clipped by 5 bases and J by 1 base; unmatched bases: 5. The CDR3 runs to 15 residues. DNA of the CDR3: TGTGCCAGCAGCCAGACAGGGGGAAAGAACACTGAAGCTTTCTTT. It yields the protein CASSQTGGKNTEAFF.

Of note for this clone: The same CDR3 arises from other DNA sequences in this sample as well. This rearrangement joins TRBV6-5 to TRBJ1-5; TRBD1 matches 7 bases. V lost 6 bases to trimming and J lost 2 bases; unmatched junction nucleotides: 1. The CDR3 is 13 residues long. Germline V gene data show CDR1 as MNHEY and CDR2 as SVGAGI. The CDR3 DNA follows: TGTGCCAGCAGAGACAGGGGCAATCAGCCCCAGCATTTT. This sequence encodes CASRDRGNQPQHF.

This chain links TRBV18 with TRBJ2-1; the match to TRBD2 covers 8 bases. Looked up from germline, CDR1 is KGHSH and CDR2 is LQKENI. The V and J ends lost 1 base and 5 bases, in that order; junction bases with no gene match: 10. This CDR3 contains 17 residues. CDR3 in amino acids: CASSPLPQAGADNEQFF. The CDR3 nucleotides are TGTGCCAGCTCACCACTTCCCCAAGCGGGGGCCGACAATGAGCAGTTCTTC.

V and J are TRBV4-1 and TRBJ1-2; 9 bases fit TRBD1. The ends lost 4 bases at V and 6 bases at J; junction bases unmatched: 3. This CDR3 spans 13 amino acids. Germline loops: CDR1 MGHRA, CDR2 YSYEKL. DNA for the CDR3: TGCGCCAGCAGCCTGACAGGGGGACATGGCTACACCTTC. The encoded protein is CASSLTGGHGYTF.

This chain connects TRBV29-1 to TRBJ2-5; TRBD2 matches 14 bases. The CDR3 extends over 16 amino acids. V was pared by 3 bases and J by 6 bases, with 9 bases of the junction left unmatched. CDR1 is SQVTM and CDR2 is ANQGSEA in the germline V gene. CDR3 sequence reads: CSVDGGGLAGGKTQYF. The CDR3 nucleotides read TGCAGCGTTGATGGTGGCGGACTAGCGGGGGGAAAGACCCAGTACTTC.

This clone was seen a few times. Here the CDR3 DNA reads TGTGCCAGCAGCCCGAACCTGGGGGGGACCCAGTACTTC. It yields the protein CASSPNLGGTQYF. The gene calls are TRBV7-3 and TRBJ2-5; D possibly corresponds to TRBD2 (6 bases). Trimming stripped 5 bases from V and 7 bases from J, with 14 bases between. From germline, CDR1 is SGHTA and CDR2 FQGTGA. This CDR3 contains 13 residues.